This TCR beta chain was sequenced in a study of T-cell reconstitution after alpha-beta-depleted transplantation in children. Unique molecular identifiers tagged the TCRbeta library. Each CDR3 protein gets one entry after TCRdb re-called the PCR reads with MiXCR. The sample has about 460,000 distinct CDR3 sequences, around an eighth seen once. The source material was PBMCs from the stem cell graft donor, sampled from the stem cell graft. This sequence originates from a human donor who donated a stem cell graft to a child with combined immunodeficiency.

The CDR3 bases are TGCAGTGCTAGAGATCTCCGGGGGGGCACAGATACGCAGTATTTT. This sequence encodes CSARDLRGGTDTQYF. The J gene is TRBJ2-3, the V gene TRBV20-1; 7 nucleotides align to TRBD2. Trimming cost V 0 bases and J 1 base; bases outside gene matches: 4. There are 15 residues in the CDR3. Looked up from germline, CDR1 is DFQATT and CDR2 is SNEGSKA (reference sequence).